This TCR beta chain was recovered during a study of control samples from healthy donors and cancer patients. TCRdb keeps only in-frame clones here, not all; method: immunoSEQ multiplex PCR. Of 80,000 to 100,000 clones listed, around 88% were seen once; the top ten hold roughly 15%. Per germline, CDR1 MNHEY and CDR2 SMNVEV (reference sequence). V lost 4 bases to trimming and J lost 3 bases, with 14 bases between them. The CDR3 extends over 15 amino acids. This sequence joins TRBV27 and TRBJ2-3; tentatively, D is TRBD2 (5 bases). Sequencing was done on a sample of blood. The TCR originated in a young man in good health. The CDR3 sequence: CASSSILGGTDTQYF. In nucleotides, the CDR3 is TGTGCCAGCAGTTCTATTCTCGGCGGGACAGATACGCAGTATTTT.